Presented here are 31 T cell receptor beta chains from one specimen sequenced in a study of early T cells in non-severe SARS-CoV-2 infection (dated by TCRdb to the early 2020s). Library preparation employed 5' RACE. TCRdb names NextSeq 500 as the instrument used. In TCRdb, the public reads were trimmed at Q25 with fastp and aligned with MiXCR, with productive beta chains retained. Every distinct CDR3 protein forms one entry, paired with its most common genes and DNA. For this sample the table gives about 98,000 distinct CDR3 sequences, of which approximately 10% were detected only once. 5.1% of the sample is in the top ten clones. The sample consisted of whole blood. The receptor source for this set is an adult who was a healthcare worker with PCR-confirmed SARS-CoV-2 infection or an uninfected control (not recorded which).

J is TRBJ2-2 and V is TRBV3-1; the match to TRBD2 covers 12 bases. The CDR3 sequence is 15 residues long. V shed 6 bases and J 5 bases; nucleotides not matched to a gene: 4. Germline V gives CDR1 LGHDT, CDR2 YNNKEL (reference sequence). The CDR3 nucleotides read TGTGCCAGCAGATCTACTAGCGGGGGGACCGGGGAGCTGTTTTTT. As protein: CASRSTSGGTGELFF.

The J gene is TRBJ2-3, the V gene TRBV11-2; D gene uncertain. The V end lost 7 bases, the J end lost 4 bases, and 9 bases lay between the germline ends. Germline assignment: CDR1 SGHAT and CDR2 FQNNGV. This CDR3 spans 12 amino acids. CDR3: CASTPGADTQYF. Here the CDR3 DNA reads TGTGCCAGCACCCCAGGCGCAGATACGCAGTATTTT. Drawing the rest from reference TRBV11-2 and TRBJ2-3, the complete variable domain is EAGVAQSPRYKIIEKRQSVAFWCNPISGHATLYWYQQILGQGPKLLIQFQNNGVVDDSQLPKDRFSAERLKGVDSTLKIQPAKLEDSAVYLCASTPGADTQYFGPGTRLTVL.

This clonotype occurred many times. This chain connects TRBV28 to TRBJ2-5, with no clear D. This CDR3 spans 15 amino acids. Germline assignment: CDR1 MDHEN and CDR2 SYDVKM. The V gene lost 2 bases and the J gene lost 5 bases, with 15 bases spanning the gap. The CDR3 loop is CASSLSSFLGETQYF. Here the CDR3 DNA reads TGTGCCAGCAGTTTAAGTTCTTTTCTCGGGGAGACCCAGTACTTC. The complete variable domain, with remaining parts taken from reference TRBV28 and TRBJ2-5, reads DVKVTQSSRYLVKRTGEKVFLECVQDMDHENMFWYRQDPGLGLRLIYFSYDVKMKEKGDIPEGYSVSREKKERFSLILESASTNQTSMYLCASSLSSFLGETQYFGPGTRLLVL.

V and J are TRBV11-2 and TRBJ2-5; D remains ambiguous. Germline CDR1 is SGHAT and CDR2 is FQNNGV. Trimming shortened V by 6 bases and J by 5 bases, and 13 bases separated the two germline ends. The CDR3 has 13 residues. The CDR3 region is CASRPASIETQYF. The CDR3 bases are TGTGCCAGCAGACCAGCGAGTATCGAGACCCAGTACTTC.

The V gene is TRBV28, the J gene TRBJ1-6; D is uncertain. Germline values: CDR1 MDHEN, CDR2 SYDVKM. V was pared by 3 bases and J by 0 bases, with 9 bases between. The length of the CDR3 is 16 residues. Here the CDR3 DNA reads TGTGCCAGCAGTTTTGGAGTAAGCTCCTATAATTCACCCCTCCACTTT. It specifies CASSFGVSSYNSPLHF.

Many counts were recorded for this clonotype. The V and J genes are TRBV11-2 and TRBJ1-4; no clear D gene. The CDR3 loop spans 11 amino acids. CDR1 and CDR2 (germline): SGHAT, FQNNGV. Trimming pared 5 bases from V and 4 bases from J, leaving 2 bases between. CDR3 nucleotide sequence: TGTGCCAGCAGCCGTAATGAAAAACTGTTTTTT. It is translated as CASSRNEKLFF.

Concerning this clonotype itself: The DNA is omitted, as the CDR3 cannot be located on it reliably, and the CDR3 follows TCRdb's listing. The CDR3 loop reads CASHVGPGEQYF. This rearrangement joins TRBV5-4 to TRBJ2-7; TRBD1, the table's D call, was not compared with the DNA. The CDR3 comprises 12 residues, both ends counted. CDR1 is SGHNT and CDR2 is YYREEE in the germline V gene (reference sequence).

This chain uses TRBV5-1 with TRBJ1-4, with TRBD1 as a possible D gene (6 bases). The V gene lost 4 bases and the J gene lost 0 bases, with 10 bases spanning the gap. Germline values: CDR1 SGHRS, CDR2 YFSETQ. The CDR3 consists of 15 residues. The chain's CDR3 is CASSPQGTTNEKLFF. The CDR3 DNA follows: TGCGCCAGCAGCCCACAGGGAACAACTAATGAAAAACTGTTTTTT.

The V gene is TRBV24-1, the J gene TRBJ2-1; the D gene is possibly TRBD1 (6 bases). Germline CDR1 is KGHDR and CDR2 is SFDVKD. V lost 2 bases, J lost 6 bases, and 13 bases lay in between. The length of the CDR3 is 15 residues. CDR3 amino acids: CATSDYTTGSNEQFF. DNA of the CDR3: TGTGCCACCAGTGATTACACCACAGGGTCCAATGAGCAGTTCTTC.

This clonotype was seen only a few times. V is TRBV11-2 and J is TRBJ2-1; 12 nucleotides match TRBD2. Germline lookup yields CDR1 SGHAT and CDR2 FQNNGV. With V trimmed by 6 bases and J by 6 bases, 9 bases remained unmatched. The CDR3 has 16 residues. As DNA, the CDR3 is TGTGCCAGCAGTACGACTAGCGGGAGTGGTCGCAATGAGCAGTTCTTC. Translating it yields CASSTTSGSGRNEQFF.

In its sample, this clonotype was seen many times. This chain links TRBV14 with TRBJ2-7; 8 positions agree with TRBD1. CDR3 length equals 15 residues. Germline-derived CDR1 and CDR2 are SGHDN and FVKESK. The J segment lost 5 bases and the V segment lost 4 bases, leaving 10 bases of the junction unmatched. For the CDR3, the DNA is TGTGCCAGCAGCCTTACCGGGACAGGTCACCACGAGCAGTACTTC. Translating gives CASSLTGTGHHEQYF.

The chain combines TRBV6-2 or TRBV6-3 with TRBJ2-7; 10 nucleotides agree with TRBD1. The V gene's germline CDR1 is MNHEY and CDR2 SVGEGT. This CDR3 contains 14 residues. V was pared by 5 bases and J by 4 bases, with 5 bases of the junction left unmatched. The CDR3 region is CASSDRDRGYEQYF. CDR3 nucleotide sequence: TGTGCCAGCAGTGACCGGGACAGGGGATACGAGCAGTACTTC.

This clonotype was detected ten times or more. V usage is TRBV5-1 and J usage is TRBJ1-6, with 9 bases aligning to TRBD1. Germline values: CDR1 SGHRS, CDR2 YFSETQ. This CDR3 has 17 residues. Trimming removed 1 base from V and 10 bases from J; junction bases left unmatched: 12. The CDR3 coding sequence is TGCGCCAGCAGCTTGTGGCGTACGGGACAGGGCGAATCACCCCTCCACTTT. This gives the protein CASSLWRTGQGESPLHF.

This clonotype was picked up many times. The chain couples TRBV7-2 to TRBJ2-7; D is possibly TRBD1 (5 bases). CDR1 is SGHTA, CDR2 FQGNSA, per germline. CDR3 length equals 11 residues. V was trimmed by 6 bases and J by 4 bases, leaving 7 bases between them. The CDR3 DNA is TGTGCCAGCAGTCCAGGGTACGAGCAGTACTTC. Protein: CASSPGYEQYF.

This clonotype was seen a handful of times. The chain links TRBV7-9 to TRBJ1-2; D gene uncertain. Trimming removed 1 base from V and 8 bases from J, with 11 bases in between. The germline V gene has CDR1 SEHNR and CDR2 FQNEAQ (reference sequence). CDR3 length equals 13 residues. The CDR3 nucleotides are TGTGCCAGCAGCTTAGAAGGCGTGCGGGGCTACACCTTC. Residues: CASSLEGVRGYTF.

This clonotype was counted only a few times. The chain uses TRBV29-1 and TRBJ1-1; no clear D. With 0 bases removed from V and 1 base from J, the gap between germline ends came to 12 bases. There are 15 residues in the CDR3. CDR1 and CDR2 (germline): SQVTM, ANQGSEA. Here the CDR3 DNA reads TGCAGCGTTGAAGAGAGGAGGGAGAGGAACACTGAAGCTTTCTTT. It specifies CSVEERRERNTEAFF.

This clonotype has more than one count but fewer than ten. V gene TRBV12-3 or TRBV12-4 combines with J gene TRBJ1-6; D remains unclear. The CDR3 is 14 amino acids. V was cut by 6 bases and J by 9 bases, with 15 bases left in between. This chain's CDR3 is CASRTERSGSPLHF. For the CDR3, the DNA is TGTGCCAGCAGGACCGAGCGTTCCGGTTCACCCCTCCACTTT.

The CDR3 region is CASSLVESPLHF. The DNA for the CDR3 is TGTGCCAGCAGCTTAGTTGAGTCACCCCTCCACTTT. V and J are TRBV7-9 and TRBJ1-6, with unresolved D. The length of the CDR3 is 12 residues. CDR1 SEHNR and CDR2 FQNEAQ come from the germline V gene (reference sequence). V was trimmed by 1 base and J by 10 bases, leaving 5 bases between them.

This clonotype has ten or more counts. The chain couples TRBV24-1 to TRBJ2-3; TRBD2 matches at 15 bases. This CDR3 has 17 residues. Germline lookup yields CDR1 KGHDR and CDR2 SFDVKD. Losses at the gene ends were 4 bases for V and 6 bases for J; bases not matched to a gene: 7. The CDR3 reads CATSDHGLAGGLDTQYF. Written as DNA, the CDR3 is TGTGCCACCAGTGACCATGGACTAGCGGGGGGGTTGGATACGCAGTATTTT.

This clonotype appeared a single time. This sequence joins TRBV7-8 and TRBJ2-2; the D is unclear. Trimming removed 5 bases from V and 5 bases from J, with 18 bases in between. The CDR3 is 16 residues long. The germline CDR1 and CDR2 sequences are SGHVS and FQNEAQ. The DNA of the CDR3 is TGTGCCAGCAGCCAACCGGAGCAGTTTGCTACCGGGGAGCTGTTTTTT. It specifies CASSQPEQFATGELFF.

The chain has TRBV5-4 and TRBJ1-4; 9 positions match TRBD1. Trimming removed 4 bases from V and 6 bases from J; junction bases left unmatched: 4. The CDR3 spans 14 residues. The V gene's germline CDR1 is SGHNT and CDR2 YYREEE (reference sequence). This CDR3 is CASSPGTGHEKLFF. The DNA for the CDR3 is TGTGCCAGCAGCCCCGGGACAGGGCATGAAAAACTGTTTTTT.

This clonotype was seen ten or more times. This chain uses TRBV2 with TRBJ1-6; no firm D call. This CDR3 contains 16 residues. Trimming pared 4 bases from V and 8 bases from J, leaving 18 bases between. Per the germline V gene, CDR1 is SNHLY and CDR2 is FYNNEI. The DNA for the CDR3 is TGTGCCAGCAGTGGCACTCAGAAAGGGTACCATTCACCCCTCCACTTT. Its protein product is CASSGTQKGYHSPLHF.

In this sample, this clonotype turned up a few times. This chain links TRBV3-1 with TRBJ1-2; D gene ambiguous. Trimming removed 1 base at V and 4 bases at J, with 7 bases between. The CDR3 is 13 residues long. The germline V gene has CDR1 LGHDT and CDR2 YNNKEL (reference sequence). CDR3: CASSQGLIYGYTF. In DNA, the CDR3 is TGTGCCAGCAGCCAAGGGCTGATCTATGGCTACACCTTC.

The CDR3 reads CASTPPGGVTFTEAFF. In nucleotides, the CDR3 is TGTGCCAGCACCCCACCCGGGGGGGTTACCTTCACTGAAGCTTTCTTT. V usage is TRBV2 and J usage is TRBJ1-1; possibly TRBD1 for D (5 bases). The ends were cut back, 7 bases at V and 4 bases at J, with 22 bases in the middle. From germline, CDR1 is SNHLY and CDR2 FYNNEI. The length of the CDR3 is 16 residues.

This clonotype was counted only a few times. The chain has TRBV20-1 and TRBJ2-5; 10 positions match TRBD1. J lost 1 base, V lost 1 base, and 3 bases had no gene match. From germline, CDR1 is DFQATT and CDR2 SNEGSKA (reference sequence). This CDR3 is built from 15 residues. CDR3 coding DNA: TGCAGTGCTAGAGTGGGGACAGGGGCCCAAGAGACCCAGTACTTC. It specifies CSARVGTGAQETQYF.

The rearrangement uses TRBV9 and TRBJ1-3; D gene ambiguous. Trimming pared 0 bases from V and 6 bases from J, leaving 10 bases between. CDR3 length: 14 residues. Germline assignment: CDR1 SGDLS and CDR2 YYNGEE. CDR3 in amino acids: CASSVGGTENTIYF. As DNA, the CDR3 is TGTGCCAGCAGCGTAGGAGGAACTGAAAACACCATATATTTT.

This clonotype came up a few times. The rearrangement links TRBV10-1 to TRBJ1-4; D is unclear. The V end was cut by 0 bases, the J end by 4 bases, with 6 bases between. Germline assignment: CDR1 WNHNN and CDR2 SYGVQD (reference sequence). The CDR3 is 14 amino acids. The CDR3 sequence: CASSESTGNEKLFF. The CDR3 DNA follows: TGCGCCAGCAGTGAGTCGACGGGTAATGAAAAACTGTTTTTT.

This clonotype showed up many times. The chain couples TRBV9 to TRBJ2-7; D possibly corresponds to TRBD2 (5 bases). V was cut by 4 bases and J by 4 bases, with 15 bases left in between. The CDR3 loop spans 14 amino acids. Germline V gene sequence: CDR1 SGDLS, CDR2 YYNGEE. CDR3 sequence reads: CASSPGTGYYEQYF. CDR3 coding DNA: TGTGCCAGCAGCCCGGGAACCGGCTATTACGAGCAGTACTTC.

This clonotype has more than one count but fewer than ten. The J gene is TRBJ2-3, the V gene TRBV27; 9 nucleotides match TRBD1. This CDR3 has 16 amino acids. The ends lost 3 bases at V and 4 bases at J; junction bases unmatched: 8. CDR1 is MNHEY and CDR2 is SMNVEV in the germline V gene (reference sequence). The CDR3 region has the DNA TGTGCCAGCAGTTTCACCGGGACAGGGTCGGCAGATACGCAGTATTTT. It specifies CASSFTGTGSADTQYF.

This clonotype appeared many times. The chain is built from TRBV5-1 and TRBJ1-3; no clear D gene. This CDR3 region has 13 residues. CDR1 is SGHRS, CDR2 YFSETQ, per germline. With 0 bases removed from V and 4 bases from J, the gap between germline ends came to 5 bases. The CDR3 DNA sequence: TGCGCCAGCAGCTTGGGGTCCGGAAACACCATATATTTT. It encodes CASSLGSGNTIYF. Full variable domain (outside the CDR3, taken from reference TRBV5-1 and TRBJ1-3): KAGVTQTPRYLIKTRGQQVTLSCSPISGHRSVSWYQQTPGQGLQFLFEYFSETQRNKGNFPGRFSGRQFSNSRSEMNVSTLELGDSALYLCASSLGSGNTIYFGEGSWLTVV.

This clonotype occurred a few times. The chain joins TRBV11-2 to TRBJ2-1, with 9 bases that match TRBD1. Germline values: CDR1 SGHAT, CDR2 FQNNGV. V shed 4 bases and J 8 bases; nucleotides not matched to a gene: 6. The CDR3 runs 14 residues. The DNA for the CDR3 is TGTGCCAGCAGCTCCCGGGACAGGGCCCATGAGCAGTTCTTC. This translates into CASSSRDRAHEQFF.